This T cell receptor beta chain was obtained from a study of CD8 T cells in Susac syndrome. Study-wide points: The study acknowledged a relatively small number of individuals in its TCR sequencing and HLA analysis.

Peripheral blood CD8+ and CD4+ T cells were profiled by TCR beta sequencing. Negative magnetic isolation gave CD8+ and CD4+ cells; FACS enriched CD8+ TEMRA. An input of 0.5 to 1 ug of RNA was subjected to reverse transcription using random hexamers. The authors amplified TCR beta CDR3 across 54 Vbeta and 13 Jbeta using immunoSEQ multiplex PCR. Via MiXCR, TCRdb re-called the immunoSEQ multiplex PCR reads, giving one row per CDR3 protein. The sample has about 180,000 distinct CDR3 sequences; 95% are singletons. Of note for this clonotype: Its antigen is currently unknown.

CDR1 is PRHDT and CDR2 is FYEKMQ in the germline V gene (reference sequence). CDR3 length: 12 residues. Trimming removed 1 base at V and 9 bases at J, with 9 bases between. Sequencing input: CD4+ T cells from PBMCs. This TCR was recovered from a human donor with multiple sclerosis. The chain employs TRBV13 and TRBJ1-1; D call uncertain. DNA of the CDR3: TGTGCCAGCAGCTTAGCCGGGATTAAAGCTTTCTTT. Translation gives CASSLAGIKAFF.